The next 32 T cell receptor beta chains were all read from a single sample in a study of blood T cells in healthy people across ages. A second PCR of 7 to 11 cycles used a sample-barcoded 5' primer and a J-beta primer mix. TCRdb reprocessed the 5' RACE reads via MiXCR and lists one record per CDR3 protein. The sample carries about 680,000 distinct CDR3 sequences, 45% to 50% recorded once. Sequencing was performed on blood. Receptors were obtained from a woman in her sixties in good health.

This clonotype was seen a handful of times. V usage is TRBV5-4 and J usage is TRBJ2-7; no clear D gene. Trimming shortened V by 4 bases and J by 2 bases, and 10 bases separated the two germline ends. This CDR3 has 13 residues. The germline CDR1 and CDR2 sequences are SGHNT and YYREEE (reference sequence). The CDR3 DNA reads TGTGCCAGCAGCGCCGGCAGAGCCTACGAGCAGTACTTC. Amino acids: CASSAGRAYEQYF.

This clonotype was detected only a few times. The chain is built from TRBV7-8 and TRBJ2-1; 8 positions agree with TRBD1. Germline assignment: CDR1 SGHVS and CDR2 FQNEAQ. The CDR3 has 14 amino acids. V lost 7 bases to trimming and J lost 3 bases; unmatched junction nucleotides: 5. The CDR3 region is CASKPGQDYNEQFF. The CDR3 DNA reads as TGTGCCAGCAAACCGGGACAGGACTACAATGAGCAGTTCTTC.

CDR3 loop: CASGSPEVRQETQYF. The CDR3 coding sequence is TGTGCCAGCGGATCCCCTGAGGTCAGGCAAGAGACCCAGTACTTC. The V call is TRBV6-5, the J call TRBJ2-5; no firm D call. CDR1 is MNHEY, CDR2 SVGAGI, per germline. The length of the CDR3 is 15 residues. Trimming cost V 8 bases and J 2 bases, with 18 bases left between them.

The chain joins TRBV2 to TRBJ1-5; no definite D call. Germline assignment: CDR1 SNHLY and CDR2 FYNNEI. V was trimmed by 3 bases and J by 8 bases, leaving 8 bases between them. The CDR3 spans 12 residues. The CDR3 sequence is CASSDASEPQHF. The CDR3 DNA sequence: TGTGCCAGCAGTGACGCTTCGGAGCCCCAGCATTTT.

The genes are TRBV20-1 and TRBJ1-5; 10 bases line up with TRBD1. J was trimmed by 6 bases and V by 3 bases; bases with no gene match: 5. The CDR3 consists of 14 residues. The germline CDR1 and CDR2 sequences are DFQATT and SNEGSKA (reference sequence). Written as DNA, the CDR3 is TGCAGTGCTAGGGCCGGGACAGGGGTTCAGCCCCAGCATTTT. Its protein is CSARAGTGVQPQHF.

The chain is built from TRBV3-1 and TRBJ2-2; D perhaps matches TRBD1 (6 bases). Germline V gene lookup returns CDR1 LGHDT and CDR2 YNNKEL (reference sequence). V dropped 4 bases and J dropped 7 bases, with 13 bases sitting between them. This CDR3 has 14 residues. Here the CDR3 DNA reads TGTGCCAGCAGCCGTCAGGGGATGGGCGGGGAGCTGTTTTTT. It translates to CASSRQGMGGELFF.

This chain links TRBV9 with TRBJ1-1; D uncertain. The V gene lost 4 bases and the J gene lost 5 bases, with 15 bases spanning the gap. CDR3 length: 14 amino acids. Germline loops: CDR1 SGDLS, CDR2 YYNGEE. CDR3 amino acids: CASSIWGGKTEAFF. DNA of the CDR3: TGTGCCAGCAGCATATGGGGAGGGAAGACTGAAGCTTTCTTT. The variable domain in full, with the rest retrieved from reference TRBV9 and TRBJ1-1, is DSGVTQTPKHLITATGQRVTLRCSPRSGDLSVYWYQQSLDQGLQFLIQYYNGEERAKGNILERFSAQQFPDLHSELNLSSLELGDSALYFCASSIWGGKTEAFFGQGTRLTVV.

The genes are TRBV7-2 and TRBJ2-5; D may be TRBD1 or TRBD2 (5 bases each). Germline CDR1 and CDR2: SGHTA and FQGNSA. With 7 bases removed from V and 1 base from J, the gap between germline ends came to 13 bases. The CDR3 extends over 14 amino acids. The CDR3 region is CASTQGRVQETQYF. The CDR3 nucleotides are TGTGCCAGCACTCAGGGACGGGTCCAAGAGACCCAGTACTTC.

The genes are TRBV6-6 and TRBJ1-4, with 9 bases identical to TRBD1. CDR1 is MNHNY, CDR2 SVGAGI, per germline (reference sequence). V was clipped by 4 bases and J by 0 bases; unmatched bases: 6. The CDR3 spans 17 residues. DNA for the CDR3: TGTGCCAGCAGTTGGGGACAGGGCCTTGCAACTAATGAAAAACTGTTTTTT. Amino acids: CASSWGQGLATNEKLFF.

The V and J genes are TRBV5-5 and TRBJ2-1; tentatively, D is TRBD1 (5 bases). Per the germline V gene, CDR1 is SGHKS and CDR2 is YYEKEE (reference sequence). V was trimmed by 4 bases and J by 8 bases, leaving 16 bases between them. The CDR3 runs to 14 residues. CDR3: CASSASQGRDEQFF. The CDR3 coding sequence is TGTGCCAGCAGCGCCAGCCAGGGTCGCGATGAGCAGTTCTTC.

The rearrangement joins TRBV12-3 or TRBV12-4 to TRBJ1-4; no clear D. This CDR3 is 15 amino acids long. Trimming cost V 0 bases and J 0 bases, with 5 bases left between them. The CDR3 reads CASSLAVATNEKLFF. The CDR3 region has the DNA TGTGCCAGCAGTTTAGCAGTTGCAACTAATGAAAAACTGTTTTTT.

The table lists this clonotype with a few counts. The rearrangement joins TRBV6-2 or TRBV6-3 to TRBJ2-7; the match to TRBD2 covers 8 bases. Germline loops: CDR1 MNHEY, CDR2 SVGEGT. The CDR3 sequence is 16 residues long. J gave up 3 bases and V 1 base, and 8 bases lay outside the gene matches. The CDR3 nucleotides read TGTGCCAGCAGTTACTACCGGGGGACTAGTTTCTACGAGCAGTACTTC. Its protein product is CASSYYRGTSFYEQYF.

The genes are TRBV20-1 and TRBJ2-1, with D uncertain. The CDR3 loop spans 13 amino acids. The V gene lost 8 bases and the J gene lost 4 bases, with 15 bases spanning the gap. Per the germline V gene, CDR1 is DFQATT and CDR2 is SNEGSKA (reference sequence). This CDR3 is CSSQDRVYNEQFF. CDR3 coding DNA: TGCAGTTCTCAAGACCGAGTATACAATGAGCAGTTCTTC.

The V call is TRBV5-1, the J call TRBJ2-7, with 8 bases lining up with TRBD1. The end of the DNA is better explained by TRBJ2-4, so the J call may be wrong. Germline CDR1 is SGHRS and CDR2 is YFSETQ. The CDR3 covers 16 residues. The CDR3, as DNA: TGCGCCAGCAGCTTGGCTAGGGACAGGAACATAAACATTCAGTACTTC. Translated, it gives CASSLARDRNINIQYF.

The V and J genes are TRBV5-4 and TRBJ1-1; D might be TRBD1 (6 bases). Trimming removed 2 bases at V and 7 bases at J, with 9 bases between. Germline V gene lookup returns CDR1 SGHNT and CDR2 YYREEE (reference sequence). The CDR3 has 12 residues. CDR3 sequence reads: CASSLTGIEAFF. DNA of the CDR3: TGTGCCAGCAGCTTAACAGGGATTGAAGCTTTCTTT.

In nucleotides, the CDR3 is TGTGCCACCAGTGATGACGGAATGGGAAATCAGCCCCAGCATTTT. Amino acids: CATSDDGMGNQPQHF. The V gene is TRBV24-1, the J gene TRBJ1-5; D gene ambiguous. Germline V gene data show CDR1 as KGHDR and CDR2 as SFDVKD. Trimming took off 3 bases at V and 4 bases at J, with 12 bases between the two ends. The CDR3 totals 15 residues.

CDR3 protein: CASRNGTHRAYYEQFF. CDR3 DNA: TGTGCCAGCAGGAACGGGACTCATAGAGCCTATTATGAGCAGTTCTTC. V usage is TRBV6-1 and J usage is TRBJ2-1; D might be TRBD2 (6 bases). Germline CDR1 is MNHNS and CDR2 is SASEGT. This CDR3 contains 16 residues. The germline V and J ends were trimmed by 6 bases and 8 bases, with 23 bases remaining between them.

CDR3 protein: CASGRPGANVLTF. CDR3 DNA sequence: TGTGCCAGCGGCAGGCCTGGGGCCAACGTCCTGACTTTC. This chain uses TRBV7-9 with TRBJ2-6; D gene unclear. The CDR3 totals 13 residues. Germline CDR1 reads SEHNR; CDR2 reads FQNEAQ (reference sequence). V was cut by 8 bases and J by 2 bases, with 7 bases left in between.

Comments on this clonotype: A much larger clone is a single base away; this may be a read error. The chain is built from TRBV7-2 and TRBJ2-1; no firm D call. The CDR3 has 13 amino acids. V was cut by 4 bases and J by 2 bases, with 6 bases left in between. Germline V gene data show CDR1 as SGHTA and CDR2 as FQGNSA. CDR3 nucleotides: TGTGCCAGCAGCTGGGATGCCTACAATGAGCAGTTCTTC. Residues: CASSWDAYNEQFF.

This clonotype was detected many times. The chain has TRBV29-1 and TRBJ2-7; 11 bases line up with TRBD1. In germline, CDR1 is SQVTM, CDR2 ANQGSEA. J gave up 1 base and V 7 bases, and 6 bases lay outside the gene matches. This CDR3 has 14 amino acids. CDR3: CSAHGTGGSYEQYF. In DNA, the CDR3 is TGCAGCGCCCATGGGACAGGGGGATCCTACGAGCAGTACTTC.

The chain has TRBV27 and TRBJ2-1, with D possibly being TRBD1 (6 bases). CDR3 length: 14 amino acids. Germline CDR1 MNHEY, CDR2 SMNVEV (reference sequence). Trimming removed 10 bases at V and 4 bases at J, with 17 bases between. CDR3 in amino acids: CATRRTERYNEQFF. CDR3 nucleotides: TGTGCCACCCGAAGGACAGAGAGATACAATGAGCAGTTCTTC.

This rearrangement joins TRBV4-2 to TRBJ1-4, with 11 bases that match TRBD1. Germline V gene lookup returns CDR1 LGHNA and CDR2 YNFKEQ. With V trimmed by 0 bases and J by 2 bases, 11 bases remained unmatched. The CDR3 extends over 20 amino acids. The DNA for the CDR3 is TGTGCCAGCAGCCAAGATGCCTGGACAGGGGGCTCGTGGACTAATGAAAAACTGTTTTTT. This gives the protein CASSQDAWTGGSWTNEKLFF.

V usage is TRBV7-2 and J usage is TRBJ2-1; TRBD2 matches at 7 bases. CDR1 is SGHTA, CDR2 FQGNSA, per germline. Germline trimming cut 2 bases from V and 4 bases from J; bases unmatched to any gene: 5. The CDR3 runs 15 residues. CDR3 protein: CASSLTWGGYNEQFF. The DNA for the CDR3 is TGTGCCAGCAGCTTAACTTGGGGAGGGTACAATGAGCAGTTCTTC.

The chain links TRBV28 to TRBJ1-2; no clear D. V was cut by 6 bases and J by 7 bases, with 15 bases left in between. CDR3 length equals 13 residues. Germline loops: CDR1 MDHEN, CDR2 SYDVKM. The CDR3 sequence is CASSVAGVVGYTF. The CDR3 coding sequence is TGTGCCAGCAGCGTCGCCGGAGTTGTTGGCTACACCTTC.

This clonotype appeared a few times. The chain links TRBV7-2 to TRBJ1-2; D is uncertain. With 1 base removed from V and 8 bases from J, the gap between germline ends came to 11 bases. Germline V lookup: CDR1 SGHTA, CDR2 FQGNSA. This CDR3 region has 13 residues. CDR3 residues: CASSLVQTLGYTF. DNA of the CDR3: TGTGCCAGCAGCTTAGTACAAACCCTAGGCTACACCTTC. Based on the CDR3 plus reference TRBV7-2 and TRBJ1-2, the full variable domain is GAGVSQSPSNKVTEKGKDVELRCDPISGHTALYWYRQSLGQGLEFLIYFQGNSAPDKSGLPSDRFSAERTGGSVSTLTIQRTQQEDSAVYLCASSLVQTLGYTFGSGTRLTVV.

This chain links TRBV7-9 with TRBJ2-1, with TRBD2 matching 9 bases. Per germline, CDR1 SEHNR and CDR2 FQNEAQ (reference sequence). J gave up 10 bases and V 2 bases, and 9 bases lay outside the gene matches. The CDR3 is 15 residues long. The CDR3 DNA reads TGTGCCAGCAGCTTAAGAGCGGGAGGTTCATGGGAGCAGTTCTTC. This sequence encodes CASSLRAGGSWEQFF. Based on the CDR3 plus reference TRBV7-9 and TRBJ2-1, the full variable domain is DTGVSQNPRHKITKRGQNVTFRCDPISEHNRLYWYRQTLGQGPEFLTYFQNEAQLEKSRLLSDRFSAERPKGSFSTLEIQRTEQGDSAMYLCASSLRAGGSWEQFFGPGTRLTVL.

This clonotype has a handful of counts. This sequence joins TRBV20-1 and TRBJ2-1; D gene ambiguous. Germline V gene sequence: CDR1 DFQATT, CDR2 SNEGSKA (reference sequence). The CDR3 is made up of 15 amino acids. V was shortened by 1 base and J by 0 bases, with 10 bases between the two germline ends. The CDR3 nucleotides are TGCAGTGCTAGAGTGGGCCCGATCTCCTACAATGAGCAGTTCTTC. This translates into CSARVGPISYNEQFF.

The chain couples TRBV18 to TRBJ2-1; 8 bases map to TRBD1. Germline V lookup: CDR1 KGHSH, CDR2 LQKENI. This CDR3 is 12 amino acids long. With 4 bases clipped from V and 8 bases from J, the junction kept 1 base outside the gene matches. For the CDR3, the DNA is TGTGCCAGCTCACAGACAGGGGATGAGCAGTTCTTC. This gives the protein CASSQTGDEQFF.

The V gene is TRBV20-1, the J gene TRBJ2-7, with 16 nucleotides matching TRBD2. Germline trimming cut 3 bases from V and 3 bases from J; bases unmatched to any gene: 2. CDR1 DFQATT and CDR2 SNEGSKA come from the germline V gene (reference sequence). The CDR3 sequence is 15 residues long. CDR3: CSARGTSGGVYEQYF. In DNA, the CDR3 is TGCAGTGCTAGGGGGACTAGCGGGGGGGTCTACGAGCAGTACTTC.

The chain combines TRBV6-5 with TRBJ2-7, with a possible D match to TRBD2 (5 bases). This CDR3 comprises 13 residues. Trimming removed 0 bases from V and 4 bases from J, with 7 bases in between. Looked up from germline, CDR1 is MNHEY and CDR2 is SVGAGI. The CDR3 is CASSYSREYEQYF. The CDR3 DNA reads as TGTGCCAGCAGTTACTCCCGGGAATACGAGCAGTACTTC.

This clonotype has more than one count but fewer than ten. The chain uses TRBV20-1 and TRBJ2-7; 10 bases line up with TRBD2. Per the germline V gene, CDR1 is DFQATT and CDR2 is SNEGSKA (reference sequence). Trimming at V came to 5 bases and at J to 2 bases, leaving 12 bases not matched to a gene. The CDR3 spans 16 residues. The CDR3 protein is CSAVPGTSEGTYEQYF. The CDR3 region has the DNA TGCAGTGCTGTCCCCGGGACTAGCGAGGGGACCTACGAGCAGTACTTC.

J is TRBJ2-3 and V is TRBV28; 7 bases line up with TRBD1. The CDR3 has 14 amino acids. Germline V gene data show CDR1 as MDHEN and CDR2 as SYDVKM. Trimming at V came to 2 bases and at J to 4 bases, leaving 3 bases not matched to a gene. CDR3 region: CASSLVQGADTQYF. The DNA for the CDR3 is TGTGCCAGCAGTTTAGTTCAGGGGGCAGATACGCAGTATTTT.